Detailed here is one TCR beta chain. This sample was included in a study of Tregs in tolerant kidney transplant recipients. The junction had 12 bases not matched to a gene; V was cut back by 6 bases and J by 5 bases. Germline V gene sequence: CDR1 MDHEN, CDR2 SYDVKM. The CDR3 is 15 residues long. The method was immunoSEQ multiplex PCR; TCRdb's version includes in-frame clones alone and lacks a portion of them. The repertoire holds about 73,000 clones, with 75% to 95% as singletons. Thawed PBMCs were FACS-sorted into unstimulated CD4+CD25+CD127- regulatory T cells, CD4+CD25- non-regulatory cells, CD4 and CD8 cells.

The chain recombines TRBV28 with TRBJ1-2; 7 nucleotides match TRBD1. This clonotype originated in a human donor who received a combined kidney and bone marrow transplant. The sequenced sample was Tregs from blood, obtained before the transplant. CDR3: CASSPGGGSRYGYTF. The CDR3 bases are TGTGCCAGCAGCCCAGGGGGAGGCTCCAGGTATGGCTACACCTTC.